The rows below give T cell receptor beta chains drawn from one sample of a study of response to subunit inactivated influenza vaccine. TCRdb recomputed calls from the RT-PCR reads with MiXCR, one row per CDR3 protein. The table shows around 470,000 distinct CDR3 sequences, with around 7.7% occurring only once. Material: PBMCs from blood, obtained about 23 months after vaccination. These receptor sequences come from a man between 45 and 75 years old who received an inactivated influenza vaccine. Both conserved end residues are part of each CDR3. D genes are given only for firm matches. Size tells how often a clone was seen (once, few, many) or the class of an expanded clone, and some rows leave it out.

cdr3_nt: TGTGCCAGCAGCTTAGGCCTTAGGGGGAGACGGGCTGAAGCTTTCTTT
cdr3_aa: CASSLGLRGRRAEAFF
v_call: TRBV7-9
j_call: TRBJ1-1
clone_size: few
d_call: .

cdr3_nt: TGTGCCAGCACCCAAGGAGGAGAGACCCAGTACTTC
cdr3_aa: CASTQGGETQYF
v_call: TRBV6-2/TRBV6-3
j_call: TRBJ2-5
clone_size: many
d_call: .

cdr3_nt: TGCAGCGAAGGACAGGCTTCCGATGAGCAGTTCTTC
cdr3_aa: CSEGQASDEQFF
v_call: TRBV29-1
j_call: TRBJ2-1
clone_size: many
d_call: TRBD1

cdr3_nt: TGTGCCAGCAGCCAAGGGGACAGCCATCAGCCCCAGCATTTT
cdr3_aa: CASSQGDSHQPQHF
v_call: TRBV4-2
j_call: TRBJ1-5
clone_size: few
d_call: TRBD1

cdr3_nt: TGCGCCAGCAGCCAAGATGAAGGCACGTACTCTGGAAACACCATATATTTT
cdr3_aa: CASSQDEGTYSGNTIYF
v_call: TRBV4-1
j_call: TRBJ1-3
clone_size: few
d_call: .

cdr3_nt: TGTGCCAGCAGCCCGACCCTAAACAATGAGCAGTTCTTC
cdr3_aa: CASSPTLNNEQFF
v_call: TRBV7-2
j_call: TRBJ2-1
clone_size: .
d_call: .

cdr3_nt: TGTGCCAGCAGTTTTGTACTAGACCCTGGAAACACCATATATTTT
cdr3_aa: CASSFVLDPGNTIYF
v_call: TRBV12-3/TRBV12-4
j_call: TRBJ1-3
clone_size: many
d_call: .

cdr3_nt: TGTGCCAGCAGTTACAGACTAGCGGGAGGAGTCGAGCAGTACTTC
cdr3_aa: CASSYRLAGGVEQYF
v_call: TRBV6-2/TRBV6-3
j_call: TRBJ2-7
clone_size: many
d_call: TRBD2

cdr3_nt: TGTGCCAGCAGCCGAACAGGGTTCGGCTCACCCCTCCACTTT
cdr3_aa: CASSRTGFGSPLHF
v_call: TRBV5-6
j_call: TRBJ1-6
clone_size: .
d_call: .

cdr3_nt: TGTGCCAGCAGCTTAGGTTGGTCTAACCCAAGGTACGAGCAGTACTTC
cdr3_aa: CASSLGWSNPRYEQYF
v_call: TRBV13
j_call: TRBJ2-7
clone_size: few
d_call: .

cdr3_nt: TGTGCCAGCAGCTCTGGGGGCCTGATGACCCAGTACTTC
cdr3_aa: CASSSGGLMTQYF
v_call: TRBV11-2
j_call: TRBJ2-5
clone_size: .
d_call: .

cdr3_nt: TGTGCCATCAAAGAGGGACGGGAGAACACCGGGGAGCTGTTTTTT
cdr3_aa: CAIKEGRENTGELFF
v_call: TRBV10-3
j_call: TRBJ2-2
clone_size: many
d_call: .

cdr3_nt: TGCGCCAGCAGCAGGGCCGGGACAGGGGGCTTGTTTACTGAAGCTTTCTTT
cdr3_aa: CASSRAGTGGLFTEAFF
v_call: TRBV5-1
j_call: TRBJ1-1
clone_size: few
d_call: TRBD1

cdr3_nt: TGTGCCAGCAGCGTAGGTCCAGCGGGGGGGAACAATGAGCAGTTCTTC
cdr3_aa: CASSVGPAGGNNEQFF
v_call: TRBV9
j_call: TRBJ2-1
clone_size: few
d_call: TRBD2

cdr3_nt: TGCAGTGCTAGGCACAGGGGGCACGGGAAGACCCAGTACTTC
cdr3_aa: CSARHRGHGKTQYF
v_call: TRBV20-1
j_call: TRBJ2-5
clone_size: few
d_call: TRBD1

cdr3_nt: TGTGCCAGCAGCTCGGGCAACCCAGGGGGCTCCTACAATGAGCAGTTCTTC
cdr3_aa: CASSSGNPGGSYNEQFF
v_call: TRBV11-3
j_call: TRBJ2-1
clone_size: few
d_call: TRBD1

cdr3_nt: TGTGCCAGTAGTAGGACAGGGAGGAACTACGAGCAGTACTTC
cdr3_aa: CASSRTGRNYEQYF
v_call: TRBV19
j_call: TRBJ2-7
clone_size: .
d_call: TRBD1

cdr3_nt: TGCAGTGCTAGATCGTTGGGGGAGATAGCCGGGGAGCTGTTTTTT
cdr3_aa: CSARSLGEIAGELFF
v_call: TRBV20-1
j_call: TRBJ2-2
clone_size: few
d_call: .

cdr3_nt: TGTGCCATACGACAGGGGGCCAAAAACATTCAGTACTTC
cdr3_aa: CAIRQGAKNIQYF
v_call: TRBV6-2/TRBV6-3
j_call: TRBJ2-4
clone_size: .
d_call: TRBD1

cdr3_nt: TGTGCCAGCAGCTTAGCGCGACAGGGGGCGAATAATTCACCCCTCCACTTT
cdr3_aa: CASSLARQGANNSPLHF
v_call: TRBV7-9
j_call: TRBJ1-6
clone_size: many
d_call: TRBD1

cdr3_nt: TGTGCCAGCAGCCAAGTTGAGAGTTTTAGGAGGGAAGGTAGCAATCAGCCCCAGCATTTT
cdr3_aa: CASSQVESFRREGSNQPQHF
v_call: TRBV4-2
j_call: TRBJ1-5
clone_size: few
d_call: .

cdr3_nt: TGCAGCGCGGACGGTGCGAACACCGGGGAGCTGTTTTTT
cdr3_aa: CSADGANTGELFF
v_call: TRBV29-1
j_call: TRBJ2-2
clone_size: few
d_call: .

cdr3_nt: TGCGCCAGCAGCCAAGATGGGTCAGCAAACACCGGGGAGCTGTTTTTT
cdr3_aa: CASSQDGSANTGELFF
v_call: TRBV4-3
j_call: TRBJ2-2
clone_size: .
d_call: .

cdr3_nt: TGTGCCAGCAGCTTAGTTGGTCTAGCGGGGAGCACAGATACGCAGTATTTT
cdr3_aa: CASSLVGLAGSTDTQYF
v_call: TRBV13
j_call: TRBJ2-3
clone_size: many
d_call: TRBD2

cdr3_nt: TGTGCCAGCAGTATGGGGACAGGGAAGGTGAATGAGCAGTTCTTC
cdr3_aa: CASSMGTGKVNEQFF
v_call: TRBV27
j_call: TRBJ2-1
clone_size: few
d_call: TRBD1

cdr3_nt: TGTGCCAGCAGTTTAGGGACTAGCGGAAGGGGCGAGCAGTACTTC
cdr3_aa: CASSLGTSGRGEQYF
v_call: TRBV12-3/TRBV12-4
j_call: TRBJ2-7
clone_size: many
d_call: TRBD2

cdr3_nt: TGTGCCAGCAGCTTTCAGGGAGGGCCGTCCGAGCAGTACTTC
cdr3_aa: CASSFQGGPSEQYF
v_call: TRBV7-2
j_call: TRBJ2-7
clone_size: many
d_call: TRBD2

cdr3_nt: TGCGCCAGCAGCCAAGTGACAGGGACTGGGGCCAACGTCCTGACTTTC
cdr3_aa: CASSQVTGTGANVLTF
v_call: TRBV4-1
j_call: TRBJ2-6
clone_size: .
d_call: TRBD1

cdr3_nt: TGTGCCAGCAGCTTGGGACTAGCGGGAGTTCGCGGGGAGCTGTTTTTT
cdr3_aa: CASSLGLAGVRGELFF
v_call: TRBV5-6
j_call: TRBJ2-2
clone_size: .
d_call: TRBD2

cdr3_nt: TGTGCCAGCAGCGTATCTTCCCCTGTTTTTTGTCAGCCCCAGCATTTT
cdr3_aa: CASSVSSPVFCQPQHF
v_call: TRBV9
j_call: TRBJ1-5
clone_size: few
d_call: .

cdr3_nt: TGCGCCAGCAGGGGAAGCGGGGGGGCCTATACGCAGTATTTT
cdr3_aa: CASRGSGGAYTQYF
v_call: TRBV5-1
j_call: TRBJ2-3
clone_size: .
d_call: TRBD2

cdr3_nt: TGTGCCAGCAGTTATGTGGACAGGGTTAACGAGCAGTACTTC
cdr3_aa: CASSYVDRVNEQYF
v_call: TRBV6-2/TRBV6-3
j_call: TRBJ2-7
clone_size: .
d_call: TRBD1

cdr3_nt: TGCGCCAGCAGCTTGGGAGGGGGCCCCACCTACGAGCAGTACTTC
cdr3_aa: CASSLGGGPTYEQYF
v_call: TRBV5-1
j_call: TRBJ2-7
clone_size: .
d_call: TRBD1

cdr3_nt: TGCAGTGCTAGGGCTAGCGGGGCCTCCTACAATGAGCAGTTCTTC
cdr3_aa: CSARASGASYNEQFF
v_call: TRBV20-1
j_call: TRBJ2-1
clone_size: few
d_call: TRBD2

cdr3_nt: TGTGCCAGCAGCCAGATTTCCGGGGCCCCAAATTTT
cdr3_aa: CASSQISGAPNF
v_call: TRBV11-2
j_call: TRBJ1-4
clone_size: .
d_call: .

cdr3_nt: TGTGCCAGCAGCAGCCGAGACGTTCGAGAGACCCAGTACTTC
cdr3_aa: CASSSRDVRETQYF
v_call: TRBV11-2
j_call: TRBJ2-5
clone_size: .
d_call: .

cdr3_nt: TGTGCCAGCAGCCACGGCAGTGGGAGGGGCCCAGGGGAGCAGTACTTC
cdr3_aa: CASSHGSGRGPGEQYF
v_call: TRBV3-1
j_call: TRBJ2-7
clone_size: .
d_call: TRBD2

cdr3_nt: TGCAGTGCTAACAATTGGGACAAACGCACAGATACGCAGTATTTT
cdr3_aa: CSANNWDKRTDTQYF
v_call: TRBV20-1
j_call: TRBJ2-3
clone_size: many
d_call: .

cdr3_nt: TGCAGCGCCCAGGGTTCGGGTCGGAACACTGAAGCTTTCTTT
cdr3_aa: CSAQGSGRNTEAFF
v_call: TRBV29-1
j_call: TRBJ1-1
clone_size: .
d_call: .

cdr3_nt: TGTGCCAGCAGCGTAGGGGGGACCACAGATACGCAGTATTTT
cdr3_aa: CASSVGGTTDTQYF
v_call: TRBV9
j_call: TRBJ2-3
clone_size: .
d_call: .

cdr3_nt: TGTGCCAGCAGCCAAGGACTCCTTAGCTCCTACGAGCAGTACTTC
cdr3_aa: CASSQGLLSSYEQYF
v_call: TRBV12-3/TRBV12-4
j_call: TRBJ2-7
clone_size: .
d_call: .

cdr3_nt: TGCAGTGCTGCCGTGGGGGGCGGCGTGAACACTGAAGCTTTCTTT
cdr3_aa: CSAAVGGGVNTEAFF
v_call: TRBV20-1
j_call: TRBJ1-1
clone_size: few
d_call: .

cdr3_nt: TGTGCCACCAGTGACACATATGGCTACACCTTC
cdr3_aa: CATSDTYGYTF
v_call: TRBV24-1
j_call: TRBJ1-2
clone_size: few
d_call: .

cdr3_nt: TGTGCCAGCAGCTTAGAAATCCAGGGTAGTGGGACCCAGTACTTC
cdr3_aa: CASSLEIQGSGTQYF
v_call: TRBV11-2
j_call: TRBJ2-5
clone_size: few
d_call: .

cdr3_nt: TGCGCCAGCAGTGATGGGACGACCACCGGGGAGCTGTTTTTT
cdr3_aa: CASSDGTTTGELFF
v_call: TRBV10-1
j_call: TRBJ2-2
clone_size: .
d_call: .

cdr3_nt: TGTGCCAGCACTAACGGACTAGCGGGAGGGAACACCGGGGAGCTGTTTTTT
cdr3_aa: CASTNGLAGGNTGELFF
v_call: TRBV6-1
j_call: TRBJ2-2
clone_size: .
d_call: TRBD2

cdr3_nt: TGTGCCAGCACGGAGGGCAGAGTAGATACGAAGTATTTT
cdr3_aa: CASTEGRVDTKYF
v_call: TRBV7-9
j_call: TRBJ2-3
clone_size: .
d_call: .

cdr3_nt: TGCGCCAGCAGTGTTTCCGGGACGCTCATCGGCACTGAAGCTTTCTTT
cdr3_aa: CASSVSGTLIGTEAFF
v_call: TRBV10-2
j_call: TRBJ1-1
clone_size: few
d_call: .

cdr3_nt: TGTGCCAGCAGGAGGGAAGGTCAGCCCCAGCATTTT
cdr3_aa: CASRREGQPQHF
v_call: TRBV6-2/TRBV6-3
j_call: TRBJ1-5
clone_size: few
d_call: .

cdr3_nt: TGTGCCAGCAGTTTATTGGGAAACACCATATATTTT
cdr3_aa: CASSLLGNTIYF
v_call: TRBV12-3/TRBV12-4
j_call: TRBJ1-3
clone_size: many
d_call: .

cdr3_nt: TGTGCCAGCAGCCCCAGGGAGGCTAGCGGGTCCTCCTACAATGAGCAGTTCTTC
cdr3_aa: CASSPREASGSSYNEQFF
v_call: TRBV2
j_call: TRBJ2-1
clone_size: many
d_call: TRBD2

cdr3_nt: TGTGCCAGCTCCCACCTTCTTGCGGGAGGGGTAGATGAGCAGGTCTTC
cdr3_aa: CASSHLLAGGVDEQVF
v_call: TRBV7-4
j_call: TRBJ2-1
clone_size: once
d_call: TRBD2

cdr3_nt: TGTGCCAGCAGCCTCCGAATAGCGGACCCCTACGAGCAGTACTTC
cdr3_aa: CASSLRIADPYEQYF
v_call: TRBV7-8
j_call: TRBJ2-7
clone_size: few
d_call: .

cdr3_nt: TGCAGCGTTGGTTTATCGGATGAGCAGTTCTTC
cdr3_aa: CSVGLSDEQFF
v_call: TRBV29-1
j_call: TRBJ2-1
clone_size: many
d_call: .

cdr3_nt: TGTGCCAGCAGCTTGATGGTGAGGGGTCCCTTGAACACTGAAGCTTTCTTT
cdr3_aa: CASSLMVRGPLNTEAFF
v_call: TRBV5-6
j_call: TRBJ1-1
clone_size: .
d_call: .

cdr3_nt: TGTGCCAGCAGTTTCCACATGACTAGCGGGAGAAGGGAGACCCAGTACTTC
cdr3_aa: CASSFHMTSGRRETQYF
v_call: TRBV28
j_call: TRBJ2-5
clone_size: .
d_call: TRBD2

cdr3_nt: TGTGCCAGCAGCGCCGAGAGACAGCCTACCTACGAGCAGTACTTC
cdr3_aa: CASSAERQPTYEQYF
v_call: TRBV7-9
j_call: TRBJ2-7
clone_size: many
d_call: .

cdr3_nt: TGTGCCTGGAATACAGAGAACGGAGCATACGAGCAGTACTTC
cdr3_aa: CAWNTENGAYEQYF
v_call: TRBV30
j_call: TRBJ2-7
clone_size: .
d_call: .

cdr3_nt: TGTGCCAGCAGCTTCGCGGGGGCTATCGACGAGCAGTACTTC
cdr3_aa: CASSFAGAIDEQYF
v_call: TRBV12-1
j_call: TRBJ2-7
clone_size: .
d_call: .

cdr3_nt: TGTGCCAGCAGGACTAGCGGGAGATCGGGCTATGAGCAGTTCTTC
cdr3_aa: CASRTSGRSGYEQFF
v_call: TRBV7-3
j_call: TRBJ2-1
clone_size: many
d_call: TRBD2